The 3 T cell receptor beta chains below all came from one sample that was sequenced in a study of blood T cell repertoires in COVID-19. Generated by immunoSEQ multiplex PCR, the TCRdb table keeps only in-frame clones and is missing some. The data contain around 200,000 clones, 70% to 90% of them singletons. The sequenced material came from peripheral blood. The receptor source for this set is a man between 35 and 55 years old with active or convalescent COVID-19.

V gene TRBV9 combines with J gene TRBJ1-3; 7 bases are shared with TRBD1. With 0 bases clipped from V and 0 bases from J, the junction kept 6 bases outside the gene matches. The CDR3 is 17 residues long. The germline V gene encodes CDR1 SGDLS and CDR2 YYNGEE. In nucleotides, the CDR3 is TGTGCCAGCAGCGTAGGAGGGACAGCTTTCTCTGGAAACACCATATATTTT. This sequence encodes CASSVGGTAFSGNTIYF.

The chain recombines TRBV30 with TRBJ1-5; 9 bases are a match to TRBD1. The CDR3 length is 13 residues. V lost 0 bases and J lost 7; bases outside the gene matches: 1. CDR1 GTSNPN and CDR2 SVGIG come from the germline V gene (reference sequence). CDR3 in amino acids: CAWSVQGAQPQHF. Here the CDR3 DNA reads TGTGCCTGGAGTGTACAGGGGGCACAGCCCCAGCATTTT. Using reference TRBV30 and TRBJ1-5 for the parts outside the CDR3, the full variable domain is SQTIHQWPATLVQPVGSPLSLECTVEGTSNPNLYWYRQAAGRGLQLLFYSVGIGQISSEVPQNLSASRPQDRQFILSSKKLLLSDSGFYLCAWSVQGAQPQHFGDGTRLSIL.

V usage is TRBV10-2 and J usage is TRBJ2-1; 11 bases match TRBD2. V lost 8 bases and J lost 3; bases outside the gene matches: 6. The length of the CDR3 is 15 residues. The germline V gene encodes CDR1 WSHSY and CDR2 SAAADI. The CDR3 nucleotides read TGCGCCAGCCGACTTACTAGCGGGAGCTACAATGAGCAGTTCTTC. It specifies CASRLTSGSYNEQFF.